The clone carrying this T cell receptor beta chain was seen a single time. The sample is drawn from a study of blood T cell repertoires in COVID-19. Method: immunoSEQ multiplex PCR; TCRdb's copy keeps in-frame clones and lacks some. The sample includes 35,000 to 40,000 clones, about 90% seen only once; the top ten take roughly 4.5%. The germline V gene encodes CDR1 MNHEY and CDR2 SMNVEV (reference sequence). CDR3 length: 15 amino acids. V trimming: 6 bases; J trimming: 5 bases; junction bases outside the gene matches: 10. The chain employs TRBV27 and TRBJ2-5, with TRBD1 identical over 9 bases. This TCR derives from a man between 60 and 70 years old with COVID-19, enrolled during active disease. Sequenced material: peripheral blood. CDR3 amino acids: CASRLMGQGGETQYF. DNA of the CDR3: TGTGCCAGCAGGCTTATGGGACAGGGAGGGGAGACCCAGTACTTC.